This TCR beta chain was sequenced in a study of T cell repertoires in cytomegalovirus infection. Whole-study results and caveats: Carriers of CMV plus the relevant HLA were identified by cumulative public TCR beta family frequency.

TCRdb re-analysed the reads in MiXCR, keeping a single row per CDR3 protein. The sample includes 200,000 to 300,000 distinct CDR3 sequences, roughly 10% seen only once; the top ten take over 13%. Losses at the gene ends were 1 base for V and 0 bases for J; bases not matched to a gene: 5. Per the germline V gene, CDR1 is SGHRS and CDR2 is YFSETQ. The CDR3 has 16 amino acids. In the case of this clonotype: Antigen: not known.

The rearrangement joins TRBV5-1 to TRBJ2-3; 7 nucleotides align to TRBD2. Material for sequencing was PBMCs. The origin of this receptor is a human donor in good health (CMV status not recorded). Some clones in this sample may be carry-over from other donors' samples. Here the CDR3 reads CASSLPSGASTDTQYF. The CDR3, as DNA: TGCGCCAGCAGCTTGCCTAGCGGAGCTAGCACAGATACGCAGTATTTT. Full variable domain (rest looked up from reference TRBV5-1 and TRBJ2-3): KAGVTQTPRYLIKTRGQQVTLSCSPISGHRSVSWYQQTPGQGLQFLFEYFSETQRNKGNFPGRFSGRQFSNSRSEMNVSTLELGDSALYLCASSLPSGASTDTQYFGPGTRLTVL.